These T cell receptor beta chains were read from a single sample in a study of early T cells in non-severe SARS-CoV-2 infection. One entry per CDR3 protein, called by TCRdb with MiXCR from the 5' RACE reads. The data hold roughly 50,000 distinct CDR3 sequences, with approximately 9.4% observed a single time. Material: whole blood. Source of these receptors: an adult who was a healthcare worker with PCR-confirmed SARS-CoV-2 infection or an uninfected control (not recorded which). Both conserved end residues are part of each CDR3. A D gene is named only where the DNA matches it firmly. Clone size appears in some rows only: once, few, many, or a class for an expanded clone.

v_gene	j_gene	abundance	d_gene	CDR3aa	CDR3nt
TRBV6-5	TRBJ2-7	many	.	CASSGFNEQYF	TGTGCCAGCAGTGGGTTCAACGAGCAGTACTTC
TRBV29-1	TRBJ2-7	many	TRBD1	CSVELRGTGEYEQYF	TGCAGCGTTGAGCTCCGAGGGACAGGGGAATACGAGCAGTACTTC
TRBV28	TRBJ1-2	.	.	CASSQANYGYTF	TGTGCCAGCAGTCAGGCCAACTATGGCTACACCTTC
TRBV7-6	TRBJ2-6	many	.	CASSLEPLRVSGANVLTF	TGTGCCAGCAGCTTAGAGCCCCTCCGGGTCTCTGGGGCCAACGTCCTGACTTTC
TRBV7-2	TRBJ2-3	many	.	CASSVTSTQYF	TGTGCCAGCAGCGTTACTAGTACGCAGTATTTT
TRBV5-6	TRBJ2-5	many	TRBD2	CASSLEVLAGIETQYF	TGTGCCAGCAGCTTGGAGGTACTAGCGGGAATCGAGACCCAGTACTTC
TRBV28	TRBJ2-5	.	TRBD1	CASRDRPGGTQYF	TGTGCCAGCAGGGACAGGCCTGGAGGGACCCAGTACTTC
TRBV30	TRBJ2-2	many	.	CAWSVIHTTGELFF	TGTGCCTGGAGTGTAATCCACACCACCGGGGAGCTGTTTTTT
TRBV5-1	TRBJ1-1	few	.	CASSLVGGANTEAFF	TGCGCCAGCAGCTTGGTTGGCGGAGCGAACACTGAAGCTTTCTTT
TRBV6-1	TRBJ2-3	few	.	CASSESIVGLTDTQYF	TGTGCCAGCAGTGAATCAATCGTCGGGTTGACAGATACGCAGTATTTT